The 29 T cell receptor beta chains in this list originate from one sample, sequenced in a study of OX40 agonist ivuxolimab in advanced cancers. Profiled with immunoSEQ multiplex PCR; TCRdb holds only in-frame clones, not every one. This table has 57,000 or so clones, roughly 80% appearing once. The sample was CD4+ or CD8+ T cells sorted from blood, taken in a trial of the OX40 agonist ivuxolimab. Receptor source: an adult with an advanced solid tumor such as melanoma, head and neck, liver or kidney cancer.

The rearrangement joins TRBV7-8 to TRBJ2-5; D may be TRBD1 (5 bases). Trimming pared 0 bases from V and 8 bases from J, leaving 16 bases between. From germline, CDR1 is SGHVS and CDR2 FQNEAQ. This CDR3 spans 15 amino acids. For the CDR3, the DNA is TGTGCCAGCAGCTTAGCCGACAGTCTCAAGAGAACCCAGTACTTC. Translated: CASSLADSLKRTQYF.

This clone occurred a few times. At one boundary the junction diverges from the germline segment, which might be a read error. The chain is built from TRBV6-1 and TRBJ2-7; either TRBD1 or TRBD2 may supply D (5 bases each). The CDR3 spans 13 residues. In germline, CDR1 is MNHNS, CDR2 SASEGT. The CDR3 DNA is TGTGCCAGCAGTGACCCCTGGGACGGTCGAACGGACTTC. As protein: CASSDPWDGRTDF.

The J gene is TRBJ2-5, the V gene TRBV29-1; no clear D gene. V lost 6 bases to trimming and J lost 4 bases, with 12 bases between them. This CDR3 region has 12 residues. The V gene's germline CDR1 is SQVTM and CDR2 ANQGSEA. CDR3 nucleotide sequence: TGCAGCGTCGCCCTGTCGATAGAGACCCAGTACTTC. This gives the protein CSVALSIETQYF. Full variable domain (outside the CDR3, taken from reference TRBV29-1 and TRBJ2-5): SAVISQKPSRDICQRGTSLTIQCQVDSQVTMMFWYRQQPGQSLTLIATANQGSEATYESGFVIDKFPISRPNLTFSTLTVSNMSPEDSSIYLCSVALSIETQYFGPGTRLLVL.

V and J are TRBV28 and TRBJ1-5; D unresolved. CDR1 is MDHEN and CDR2 is SYDVKM in the germline V gene. The CDR3 contains 18 residues. V lost 3 bases and J 0 bases, leaving 18 bases between the germline ends. CDR3 protein: CASSFINPATDSNQPQHF. DNA of the CDR3: TGTGCCAGCAGTTTCATCAACCCAGCTACAGATAGCAATCAGCCCCAGCATTTT.

The chain couples TRBV25-1 to TRBJ1-1; no reliable D call. This CDR3 is 15 amino acids long. Germline lookup yields CDR1 MGHDK and CDR2 SYGVNS. The V gene lost 3 bases and the J gene lost 3 bases, with 14 bases spanning the gap. The DNA for the CDR3 is TGTGCCAGCAGTGAGGCAGGTCTAAGGGACACTGAAGCTTTCTTT. As protein: CASSEAGLRDTEAFF.

V gene TRBV2 combines with J gene TRBJ1-4; the D is unclear. Germline V gives CDR1 SNHLY, CDR2 FYNNEI. The V end was cut by 4 bases, the J end by 7 bases, with 13 bases between. The CDR3 has 14 residues. The CDR3 loop is CASSAWGLSEKLFF. CDR3 nucleotide sequence: TGTGCCAGCAGTGCATGGGGTTTGAGTGAAAAACTGTTTTTT.

The CDR3 spells CASSLVGLDSYEQYF. The DNA of the CDR3 is TGTGCCAGCAGTTTAGTGGGGTTGGACTCCTACGAGCAGTACTTC. The V gene is TRBV27, the J gene TRBJ2-7; no clear D. V was shortened by 2 bases and J by 0 bases, with 11 bases between the two germline ends. The germline CDR1 and CDR2 sequences are MNHEY and SMNVEV (reference sequence). CDR3 length: 15 amino acids.

The chain recombines TRBV5-1 with TRBJ1-1; D is unresolved. CDR1 is SGHRS, CDR2 YFSETQ, per germline. Trimming removed 4 bases from V and 0 bases from J, with 13 bases in between. This CDR3 is 15 amino acids long. The CDR3 loop is CASSLIVGLNTEAFF. In DNA, the CDR3 is TGCGCCAGCAGCCTGATTGTCGGACTGAACACTGAAGCTTTCTTT.

V gene TRBV4-1 combines with J gene TRBJ1-5; possibly TRBD1 for D (6 bases). The germline V gene has CDR1 MGHRA and CDR2 YSYEKL. The length of the CDR3 is 16 residues. V lost 1 base and J lost 4, with 14 bases in between. The CDR3 DNA reads as TGCGCCAGCAGCCAAGTAGGTACAGGGTCAAATCAGCCCCAGCATTTT. It encodes CASSQVGTGSNQPQHF.

This clone was counted a few times. The V gene is TRBV4-2, the J gene TRBJ1-2, with D possibly being TRBD1 (6 bases). Per the germline V gene, CDR1 is LGHNA and CDR2 is YNFKEQ. The ends were cut back, 0 bases at V and 4 bases at J, with 15 bases in the middle. The CDR3 totals 16 residues. DNA for the CDR3: TGTGCCAGCAGCCAAGACCGGAAACAGGGCTCCTATGGCTACACCTTC. It specifies CASSQDRKQGSYGYTF.

This chain links TRBV7-3 with TRBJ2-7; the D gene is possibly TRBD1 (6 bases). Per the germline V gene, CDR1 is SGHTA and CDR2 is FQGTGA. Trimming removed 5 bases at V and 0 bases at J, with 11 bases between. This CDR3 contains 14 residues. DNA of the CDR3: TGTGCCAGCAGCCGAGACAGGAACTCCTACGAGCAGTACTTC. Translated, it gives CASSRDRNSYEQYF. Together with reference TRBV7-3 and TRBJ2-7, the CDR3 gives the full variable domain: GAGVSQTPSNKVTEKGKYVELRCDPISGHTALYWYRQSLGQGPEFLIYFQGTGAADDSGLPNDRFFAVRPEGSVSTLKIQRTERGDSAVYLCASSRDRNSYEQYFGPGTRLTVT.

This chain uses TRBV5-1 with TRBJ1-4; TRBD1 matches at 7 bases. CDR3 length equals 15 residues. The germline V gene encodes CDR1 SGHRS and CDR2 YFSETQ. After removal of 7 bases from V and 1 base from J, the junction contained 7 bases not matched to a gene. The DNA of the CDR3 is TGCGCCAGCCGACAGGGAGGGCGAACTAATGAAAAACTGTTTTTT. Encoded protein: CASRQGGRTNEKLFF.

This clone was seen just once. This chain uses TRBV28 with TRBJ1-2; D possibly corresponds to TRBD1 (6 bases). The germline V gene has CDR1 MDHEN and CDR2 SYDVKM. Trimming pared 6 bases from V and 1 base from J, leaving 18 bases between. The CDR3 consists of 16 residues. CDR3 coding DNA: TGTGCCAGCAGCCAGACCCTGGACAGCTTTAACTATGGCTACACCTTC. Amino acids: CASSQTLDSFNYGYTF.

The rearrangement links TRBV30 to TRBJ1-5; tentatively, D is TRBD1 (6 bases). The CDR3 covers 16 residues. Germline V gene sequence: CDR1 GTSNPN, CDR2 SVGIG (reference sequence). Trimming left V 3 bases short and J 0 bases short, with 15 bases between. CDR3 in DNA: TGTGCCTGGAGCCTCCCGGGACACTATAGCAATCAGCCCCAGCATTTT. Translating it yields CAWSLPGHYSNQPQHF.

CDR3 nucleotide sequence: TGTGCCAGCACCTCTCTGGGGGGGCCCGGGCAGGGCGCTTTCTTT. Its translation: CASTSLGGPGQGAFF. The gene calls are TRBV28 and TRBJ1-1; TRBD1 is a possible D gene (6 bases). Trimming removed 7 bases from V and 11 bases from J, with 26 bases in between. Germline values: CDR1 MDHEN, CDR2 SYDVKM. The CDR3 contains 15 residues.

This chain links TRBV7-2 with TRBJ2-3, with 16 bases aligning to TRBD2. Trimming removed 5 bases from V and 6 bases from J; junction bases left unmatched: 8. The CDR3 extends over 17 amino acids. Germline V gene sequence: CDR1 SGHTA, CDR2 FQGNSA. The DNA of the CDR3 is TGTGCCAGCAGCGTAGGGACTAGCGGGGGGGCCGTGGATACGCAGTATTTT. Translating it yields CASSVGTSGGAVDTQYF.

This clone was detected once. J is TRBJ2-1 and V is TRBV14, with TRBD2 identical over 13 bases. Germline V CDR1 and CDR2: SGHDN, FVKESK. The CDR3 length is 17 residues. Trimming cost V 5 bases and J 1 base; bases outside gene matches: 5. The CDR3 spells CASSAWTSGGSYNEQFF. For the CDR3, the DNA is TGTGCCAGCAGCGCCTGGACTAGCGGGGGATCCTACAATGAGCAGTTCTTC.

The CDR3 spells CASSLMGSGLSYEQYF. The CDR3 nucleotides read TGTGCCAGCAGCTTAATGGGTAGCGGGCTCTCCTACGAGCAGTACTTC. The V gene is TRBV7-6, the J gene TRBJ2-7; 7 bases map to TRBD2. The germline CDR1 and CDR2 sequences are SGHVS and FNYEAQ. The V and J ends lost 2 bases and 0 bases, in that order; junction bases with no gene match: 7. This CDR3 comprises 16 residues.

V usage is TRBV7-9 and J usage is TRBJ1-6, with a weak D call TRBD1 (5 bases). V was clipped by 3 bases and J by 12 bases, with 12 bases between them. The CDR3 is 13 residues long. Per germline, CDR1 SEHNR and CDR2 FQNEAQ (reference sequence). CDR3: CASSFSRVEPLHF. The CDR3, as DNA: TGTGCCAGCAGCTTTTCCAGGGTTGAACCCCTCCACTTT.

This sequence joins TRBV6-4 and TRBJ1-5, with TRBD1 identical over 7 bases. CDR3 length equals 14 residues. The V gene end was trimmed by 8 bases and the J gene end by 0 bases; junction bases not matched to a gene: 4. The germline CDR1 and CDR2 sequences are MRHNA and SNTAGT. The CDR3 region is CASYRGLSNQPQHF. The CDR3 coding sequence is TGTGCCAGCTACAGGGGTCTTAGCAATCAGCCCCAGCATTTT.

On this clone itself: Distinct nucleotide sequences in the sample also encode this CDR3. This chain links TRBV7-9 with TRBJ2-1; TRBD1 aligns across 9 bases. Germline trimming cut 5 bases from V and 7 bases from J; bases unmatched to any gene: 3. The CDR3 length is 13 residues. Germline CDR1 reads SEHNR; CDR2 reads FQNEAQ (reference sequence). The CDR3 DNA reads TGTGCCAGCAGCCCCGGGACAGGGAATGAGCAGTTCTTC. This gives the protein CASSPGTGNEQFF.

The CDR3: CASSPQGALGYEQYF. The CDR3 DNA reads TGCGCCAGCAGCCCACAGGGGGCGTTAGGATACGAGCAGTACTTC. The rearrangement joins TRBV4-1 to TRBJ2-7; 9 bases match TRBD1. Germline V gene data show CDR1 as MGHRA and CDR2 as YSYEKL. The V and J ends lost 4 bases and 4 bases, in that order; junction bases with no gene match: 8. This CDR3 region has 15 residues.

This chain connects TRBV19 to TRBJ1-3, with TRBD1 as a possible D gene (6 bases). Germline values: CDR1 LNHDA, CDR2 SQIVND (reference sequence). Trimming cost V 11 bases and J 3 bases, with 14 bases left between them. There are 13 residues in the CDR3. CDR3 nucleotides: TGTGCCTCGGGGGGGCCTAATGGAAACACCATATATTTT. It is translated as CASGGPNGNTIYF.

DNA of the CDR3: TGTGCCGCGGCTCTAGCGGGAGGAGAGACCCAGTACTTC. Amino acids: CAAALAGGETQYF. The chain uses TRBV10-3 and TRBJ2-5, with TRBD2 matching 11 bases. Germline CDR1 is ENHRY and CDR2 is SYGVKD. CDR3 length: 13 amino acids. V lost 11 bases to trimming and J lost 4 bases; unmatched junction nucleotides: 6.

The genes are TRBV10-3 and TRBJ2-7, with D tentatively TRBD1 (5 bases). Germline V gene data show CDR1 as ENHRY and CDR2 as SYGVKD. The V gene lost 2 bases and the J gene lost 4 bases, with 15 bases spanning the gap. This CDR3 has 15 amino acids. The CDR3, as DNA: TGTGCCATCAGTGAGGACAGCCGACGGCCTTACGAGCAGTACTTC. Translated: CAISEDSRRPYEQYF.

This clone was recorded once. The V call is TRBV7-2, the J call TRBJ1-5; D gene ambiguous. Germline V lookup: CDR1 SGHTA, CDR2 FQGNSA. The CDR3 is made up of 16 amino acids. Trimming shortened V by 0 bases and J by 2 bases, and 11 bases separated the two germline ends. CDR3 DNA sequence: TGTGCCAGCAGCTTAGCTACGGGGAACGGCAATCAGCCCCAGCATTTT. Protein sequence: CASSLATGNGNQPQHF.

DNA for the CDR3: TGCGCCAGCAGCCGGAGGGTTGTGGCAGGGAACACCGGGGAGCTGTTTTTT. Translating it yields CASSRRVVAGNTGELFF. This sequence joins TRBV5-1 and TRBJ2-2; tentative D call: TRBD2 (6 bases). This CDR3 comprises 17 residues. Germline-derived CDR1 and CDR2 are SGHRS and YFSETQ. Trimming pared 4 bases from V and 1 base from J, leaving 17 bases between.

The chain couples TRBV5-6 to TRBJ1-1; TRBD1 matches at 9 bases. The CDR3 sequence is 16 residues long. Germline lookup yields CDR1 SGHDT and CDR2 YYEEEE. With 4 bases clipped from V and 0 bases from J, the junction kept 7 bases outside the gene matches. The CDR3 coding sequence is TGTGCCAGCAGCCCGCTTCACAGGGGGCTGAACACTGAAGCTTTCTTT. Encoded protein: CASSPLHRGLNTEAFF.

The chain links TRBV5-1 to TRBJ2-5; TRBD2 aligns across 7 bases. With 3 bases clipped from V and 3 bases from J, the junction kept 11 bases outside the gene matches. There are 16 residues in the CDR3. Germline CDR1 SGHRS, CDR2 YFSETQ. The CDR3 DNA sequence: TGCGCCAGCAGCTCCGGGGACTACGGTCGCGAAGAGACCCAGTACTTC. This sequence encodes CASSSGDYGREETQYF.